One and the same sample provided the 5 T cell receptor beta chains below, sequenced in a study of T cell responses to AZD1222 COVID-19 vaccine. The assay was immunoSEQ multiplex PCR, and TCRdb's table has in-frame clones only and misses some. The sample has around 59,000 clones, roughly 87% seen once; the top ten hold 6.1%. The sequencing here drew on peripheral blood, taken 28 days after the second AZD1222 dose. Receptor source: an adult who received the AZD1222 COVID-19 vaccine.

V and J are TRBV9 and TRBJ2-5, with a possible D match to TRBD1 (5 bases). Between the trimmed V and J ends, which lost 0 bases and 5 bases, there was a span of 8 bases. The length of the CDR3 is 13 residues. Germline assignment: CDR1 SGDLS and CDR2 YYNGEE. CDR3 DNA sequence: TGTGCCAGCAGCGTAGCAGGGTGGGAGACCCAGTACTTC. It specifies CASSVAGWETQYF.

The CDR3 DNA is TGTGCCAGTAGTATGGGGGTAGGGGCCAACGTCCTGACTTTC. Translated, it gives CASSMGVGANVLTF. The rearrangement links TRBV19 to TRBJ2-6; D possibly matches TRBD1 or TRBD2 (5 bases each). Per germline, CDR1 LNHDA and CDR2 SQIVND (reference sequence). Deletions cut 3 bases from V and 4 bases from J, with 7 bases between. The CDR3 covers 14 residues.

The chain joins TRBV27 to TRBJ1-4; 10 bases fit TRBD1. V was pared by 6 bases and J by 0 bases, with 10 bases of the junction left unmatched. Germline V gene lookup returns CDR1 MNHEY and CDR2 SMNVEV (reference sequence). The CDR3 has 18 residues. CDR3 DNA sequence: TGTGCCAGCAGATACGACAGGGGGCTTAGGACAACTAATGAAAAACTGTTTTTT. It codes for CASRYDRGLRTTNEKLFF.

The genes are TRBV9 and TRBJ2-1, with 10 positions matching TRBD2. The CDR3 covers 16 residues. From germline, CDR1 is SGDLS and CDR2 YYNGEE. V lost 0 bases to trimming and J lost 5 bases; unmatched junction nucleotides: 5. Here the CDR3 DNA reads TGTGCCAGCAGCGTAGTAAGTCTAGCGGGAGACAATGAGCAGTTCTTC. Translation gives CASSVVSLAGDNEQFF.

The V and J genes are TRBV18 and TRBJ1-4; D might be TRBD1 (6 bases). This CDR3 is 14 amino acids long. Germline CDR1 KGHSH, CDR2 LQKENI. V was cut by 5 bases and J by 0 bases, with 7 bases left in between. The CDR3 reads CASSGQSTNEKLFF. The CDR3 DNA is TGTGCCAGCTCAGGACAGTCAACTAATGAAAAACTGTTTTTT.